This is a list of T cell receptor beta chains from one sample in a study of blood T cell repertoires in COVID-19. Here immunoSEQ multiplex PCR was the method, and the copy in TCRdb shows in-frame clones only, minus some. This sample carries tens of thousands of clones, around 85% of them seen once, and the ten largest clones take almost 4.5%. Sequenced material: peripheral blood. The receptors come from a man aged 50 or older with active COVID-19. Both conserved end residues are part of each CDR3. A D gene is named only where the DNA matches it firmly. Clone size is shown for a subset of rows, as once, few, many or a class of expanded clone.

j_call clone_size v_call d_call cdr3_aa cdr3_nt
TRBJ1-4 . TRBV9 TRBD1 CASSDIPGQGSSQAEKLFF TGTGCCAGCAGCGACATCCCGGGACAGGGCTCGTCCCAGGCTGAAAAACTGTTTTTT
TRBJ2-3 . TRBV4-3 . CASSQAEWGGRDTQYF TGCGCCAGCAGCCAAGCAGAGTGGGGGGGCAGAGATACGCAGTATTTT
TRBJ1-1 once TRBV11-1 . CASSLNRVNTEAFF TGTGCCAGCAGCTTAAACAGGGTGAACACTGAAGCTTTCTTT
TRBJ2-7 . TRBV7-2 TRBD1 CASSIGQGNSYEQYF TGTGCCAGCAGCATAGGACAGGGCAACTCCTACGAGCAGTACTTC
TRBJ2-5 . TRBV4-3 . CASSQGLSGETQYF TGCGCCAGCAGCCAAGGCCTTAGCGGAGAGACCCAGTACTTC
TRBJ2-7 . TRBV6-5 . CASSPRRGTYEQYF TGTGCCAGCAGCCCCAGGCGTGGAACCTACGAGCAGTACTTC
TRBJ1-1 once TRBV19 . CASRALQGSEAFF TGTGCCAGTAGGGCCTTACAGGGCTCTGAAGCTTTCTTT
TRBJ2-1 . TRBV9 TRBD2 CASSDRGTSVYNEQFF TGTGCCAGCAGCGATAGAGGGACTAGTGTCTACAATGAGCAGTTCTTC
TRBJ1-6 . TRBV4-2 . CASSQDLNSPLHF TGTGCCAGCAGCCAAGATCTCAATTCACCCCTCCACTTT
TRBJ2-1 . TRBV7-2 . CASSSPEGPYNEQFF TGTGCCAGCAGCTCCCCTGAGGGTCCCTACAATGAGCAGTTCTTC
TRBJ2-7 . TRBV28 TRBD1 CASNPDRSGSEQYF TGTGCCAGCAATCCGGACAGGTCTGGTAGCGAGCAGTACTTC
TRBJ2-1 . TRBV5-1 . CASSVGGTSYNEQFF TGCGCCAGCAGCGTAGGGGGTACCTCCTACAATGAGCAGTTCTTC
TRBJ2-6 . TRBV21-1 . CASLRNSGANVLTF TGTGCCAGCCTGAGGAACTCTGGGGCCAACGTCCTGACTTTC
TRBJ1-3 . TRBV28 . CASSSPSGNTIYF TGTGCCAGCAGTTCCCCCTCGGGAAACACCATATATTTT
TRBJ1-1 few TRBV9 TRBD1 CASSARDRPNTEAFF TGTGCCAGCAGCGCCCGGGACAGGCCTAACACTGAAGCTTTCTTT
TRBJ1-1 . TRBV4-2 TRBD1 CASSRTGTANTEAFF TGTGCCAGCAGCCGAACCGGGACAGCGAACACTGAAGCTTTCTTT
TRBJ1-1 . TRBV6-2/TRBV6-3 . CASSGESFGMNTEAFF TGTGCCAGCAGCGGGGAATCCTTCGGGATGAACACTGAAGCTTTCTTT
TRBJ1-5 . TRBV6-4 . CASTLWSGHLIRSNQPQHF TGTGCCAGCACCCTGTGGTCCGGACACTTGATTCGAAGCAATCAGCCCCAGCATTTT
TRBJ1-5 . TRBV5-4 TRBD1 CASSKRRDSHQPQHF TGTGCCAGCAGCAAACGCCGGGACAGTCATCAGCCCCAGCATTTT
TRBJ1-1 . TRBV10-3 TRBD1 CAISEFLGQGSGAFF TGTGCCATCAGTGAGTTCCTAGGACAGGGGTCGGGGGCTTTCTTT
TRBJ2-3 . TRBV6-4 TRBD2 CASSLLAGAADTQYF TGTGCCAGCAGTCTCCTAGCGGGAGCCGCAGATACGCAGTATTTT
TRBJ1-2 . TRBV2 . CASSERQLEIYGYTF TGTGCCAGCAGTGAAAGGCAGCTGGAGATCTATGGCTACACCTTC
TRBJ2-7 . TRBV5-1 TRBD1 CASSIVTGEQQYF TGCGCCAGCAGCATAGTGACAGGGGAGCAGCAGTACTTC
TRBJ2-7 . TRBV5-6 TRBD1 CASSSTGLYEQYF TGTGCCAGCAGCTCGACAGGGCTCTACGAGCAGTACTTC
TRBJ2-1 few TRBV7-9 . CASSPTPSSNEQFF TGTGCCAGCAGCCCGACTCCATCCTCCAATGAGCAGTTCTTC
TRBJ1-3 . TRBV19 . CAIPRGNTIYF TGTGCCATCCCGCGGGGAAACACCATATATTTT
TRBJ1-3 . TRBV29-1 . CSAGGLNSGNTIYF TGCAGCGCTGGAGGGCTTAACTCTGGAAACACCATATATTTT
TRBJ2-1 . TRBV6-6 . CASSPSYNEQFF TGTGCCAGCAGTCCTTCCTACAATGAGCAGTTCTTC
TRBJ1-3 once TRBV4-1 . CASSQERTVFSGNTIYF TGCGCCAGCAGCCAAGAACGGACAGTCTTCTCTGGAAACACCATATATTTT
TRBJ2-7 once TRBV7-8 TRBD1 CASSLAGTGGYEQYF TGTGCCAGCAGCTTAGCCGGGACAGGGGGCTACGAGCAGTACTTC
TRBJ1-1 . TRBV6-5 . CASGATAAFF TGTGCCAGTGGGGCCACGGCAGCTTTCTTT
TRBJ2-7 . TRBV9 TRBD2 CASSVDGGGPYEQYF TGTGCCAGCAGCGTAGACGGGGGAGGGCCTTACGAGCAGTACTTC